The 13 T cell receptor beta chains listed next were all sequenced from one sample in a study of OX40 agonist ivuxolimab in advanced cancers. TCRdb's copy holds only in-frame clones and misses some; the assay was immunoSEQ multiplex PCR. Among 60,000 or so clones listed, less than 90% were seen once. This sample comprised CD4+ or CD8+ T cells sorted from blood, obtained in a trial of the OX40 agonist ivuxolimab. The receptors shown here come from an adult with an advanced solid tumor such as melanoma, head and neck, liver or kidney cancer.

This clone occurred once. This sequence joins TRBV5-5 and TRBJ2-5; the match to TRBD2 covers 8 bases. The CDR3 consists of 15 residues. V was clipped by 7 bases and J by 5 bases; unmatched bases: 13. In germline, CDR1 is SGHKS, CDR2 YYEKEE (reference sequence). CDR3 DNA sequence: TGTGCCAGCTCGTGGGCGGGGGGACCCTTGGAGACCCAGTACTTC. As protein: CASSWAGGPLETQYF.

This sequence joins TRBV19 and TRBJ1-3; 7 bases are shared with TRBD1. The germline CDR1 and CDR2 sequences are LNHDA and SQIVND (reference sequence). The V segment lost 6 bases and the J segment 0 bases; nucleotides outside the gene matches: 5. The CDR3 totals 15 residues. CDR3 DNA sequence: TGTGCCAGTAGGGGACAGCCTGTCTCTGGAAACACCATATATTTT. Its translation: CASRGQPVSGNTIYF.

The rearrangement uses TRBV2 and TRBJ2-3; 10 bases match TRBD2. Germline V gene data show CDR1 as SNHLY and CDR2 as FYNNEI. V trimming: 9 bases; J trimming: 6 bases; junction bases outside the gene matches: 6. The CDR3 consists of 13 residues. In DNA, the CDR3 is TGTGCCAGGAAGCGGGAGGGGCTCGATACGCAGTATTTT. It is translated as CARKREGLDTQYF.

The chain joins TRBV6-1 to TRBJ2-7, with TRBD2 matching over 7 bases. Trimming cost V 3 bases and J 4 bases; bases outside gene matches: 9. CDR1 is MNHNS and CDR2 is SASEGT in the germline V gene. The length of the CDR3 is 15 residues. The CDR3 here is CASSDRGEGLYEQYF. CDR3 nucleotides: TGTGCCAGCAGTGATCGGGGGGAGGGGTTATACGAGCAGTACTTC.

The chain links TRBV7-2 to TRBJ1-2; D unclear. V was clipped by 6 bases and J by 1 base, with 15 bases between them. CDR1 and CDR2 (germline): SGHTA, FQGNSA. This CDR3 spans 15 amino acids. CDR3 region: CASSPSAQLNYGYTF. The DNA for the CDR3 is TGTGCCAGCAGTCCTAGCGCACAGCTTAACTATGGCTACACCTTC.

The genes are TRBV10-2 and TRBJ1-2, with D possibly being TRBD1 (5 bases). Germline CDR1 WSHSY, CDR2 SAAADI. Deletions cut 7 bases from V and 7 bases from J, with 16 bases between. The CDR3 consists of 13 residues. This CDR3 reads CASIPGPATGYTF. The CDR3 bases are TGCGCCAGCATTCCGGGACCGGCGACTGGCTACACCTTC.

The chain employs TRBV2 and TRBJ2-7; D is unresolved. This CDR3 has 13 amino acids. V was cut by 6 bases and J by 0 bases, with 9 bases left in between. Per germline, CDR1 SNHLY and CDR2 FYNNEI. In DNA, the CDR3 is TGTGCCAGCAGGGGCCCTTTCTCCTACGAGCAGTACTTC. This sequence encodes CASRGPFSYEQYF.

The chain couples TRBV5-4 to TRBJ2-1, with 7 positions matching TRBD2. Trimming at V came to 1 base and at J to 8 bases, leaving 9 bases not matched to a gene. CDR1 is SGHNT and CDR2 is YYREEE in the germline V gene (reference sequence). The CDR3 has 15 amino acids. The CDR3 region is CASSLWGGPRDEQFF. CDR3 DNA: TGTGCCAGCAGCTTGTGGGGAGGGCCCAGGGATGAGCAGTTCTTC.

The chain couples TRBV5-5 to TRBJ1-3; D is perhaps TRBD1 (5 bases). V was shortened by 3 bases and J by 0 bases, with 7 bases between the two germline ends. From germline, CDR1 is SGHKS and CDR2 YYEKEE (reference sequence). This CDR3 is 14 amino acids long. The CDR3 here is CASSSGASGNTIYF. CDR3 DNA sequence: TGTGCCAGCAGCTCCGGGGCCTCTGGAAACACCATATATTTT.

The chain links TRBV7-8 to TRBJ2-5; D not certain. Germline CDR1 is SGHVS and CDR2 is FQNEAQ. V lost 1 base, J lost 2 bases, and 11 bases lay in between. The CDR3 has 15 residues. CDR3 in amino acids: CASSLELRKQETQYF. As DNA, the CDR3 is TGTGCCAGCAGCTTAGAACTCCGAAAACAAGAGACCCAGTACTTC.

The chain recombines TRBV2 with TRBJ1-2, with D maybe TRBD1 (6 bases). CDR3 length equals 15 residues. V shed 3 bases and J shed 13 bases, with 24 bases lying between them. Germline CDR1 and CDR2: SNHLY and FYNNEI. CDR3 amino acids: CASSDLGTSLYGGTF. CDR3 DNA: TGTGCCAGCAGTGATTTGGGGACAAGCCTATATGGGGGCACCTTC. Variable domain in full (rest from reference TRBV2 and TRBJ1-2): EPEVTQTPSHQVTQMGQEVILRCVPISNHLYFYWYRQILGQKVEFLVSFYNNEISEKSEIFDDQFSVERPDGSNFTLKIRSTKLEDSAMYFCASSDLGTSLYGGTFGSGTRLTVV.

This clone was counted only a few times. The CDR3 DNA reads as TGTGCCATCAGCCGAGAAGGGGGCGGGAGCAATCAGCCCCAGCATTTT. It translates to CAISREGGGSNQPQHF. V usage is TRBV10-3 and J usage is TRBJ1-5; 7 bases are shared with TRBD1. V was pared by 6 bases and J by 1 base, with 9 bases of the junction left unmatched. Germline values: CDR1 ENHRY, CDR2 SYGVKD. This CDR3 is 16 amino acids long.

On this clone: Distinct nucleotide sequences in the sample also encode this CDR3. The chain combines TRBV5-4 with TRBJ2-5; D may match TRBD1 or TRBD2 (5 bases each). The CDR3 is made up of 14 amino acids. Germline V gene sequence: CDR1 SGHNT, CDR2 YYREEE (reference sequence). The ends were cut back, 0 bases at V and 2 bases at J, with 8 bases in the middle. The CDR3 loop is CASSLAGTQETQYF. In nucleotides, the CDR3 is TGTGCCAGCAGCTTGGCCGGGACGCAAGAGACCCAGTACTTC.